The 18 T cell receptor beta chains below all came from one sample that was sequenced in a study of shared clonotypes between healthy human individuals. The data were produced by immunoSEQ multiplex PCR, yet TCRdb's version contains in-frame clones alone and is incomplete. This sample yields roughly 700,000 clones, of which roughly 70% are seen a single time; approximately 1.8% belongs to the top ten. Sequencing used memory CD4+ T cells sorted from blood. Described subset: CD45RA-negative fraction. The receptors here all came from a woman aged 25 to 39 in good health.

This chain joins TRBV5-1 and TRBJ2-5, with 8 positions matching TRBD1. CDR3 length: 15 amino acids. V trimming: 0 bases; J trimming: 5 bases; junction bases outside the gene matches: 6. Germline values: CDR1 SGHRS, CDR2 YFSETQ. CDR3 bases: TGCGCCAGCAGCTTGGTCTCAGGGGGCGAGGAGACCCAGTACTTC. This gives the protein CASSLVSGGEETQYF.

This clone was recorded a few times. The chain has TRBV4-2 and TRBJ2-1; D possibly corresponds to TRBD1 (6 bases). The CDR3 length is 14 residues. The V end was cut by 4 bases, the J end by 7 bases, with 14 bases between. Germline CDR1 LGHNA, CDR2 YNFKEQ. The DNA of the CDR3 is TGTGCCAGCAGCCTCTTGATTCAGGGGAATGAGCAGTTCTTC. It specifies CASSLLIQGNEQFF.

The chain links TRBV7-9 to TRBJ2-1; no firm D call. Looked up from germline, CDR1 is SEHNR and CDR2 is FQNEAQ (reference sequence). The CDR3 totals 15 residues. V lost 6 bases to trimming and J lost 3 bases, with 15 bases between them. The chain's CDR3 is CASSQFGSIYNEQFF. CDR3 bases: TGTGCCAGCAGTCAGTTCGGGTCAATCTACAATGAGCAGTTCTTC.

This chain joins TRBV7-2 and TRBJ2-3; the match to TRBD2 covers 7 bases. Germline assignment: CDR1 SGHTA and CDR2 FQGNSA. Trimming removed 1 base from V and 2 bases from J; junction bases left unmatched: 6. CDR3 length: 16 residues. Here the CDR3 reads CASSLGPGRVTDTQYF. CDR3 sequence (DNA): TGTGCCAGCAGCTTAGGGCCAGGGAGGGTCACAGATACGCAGTATTTT.

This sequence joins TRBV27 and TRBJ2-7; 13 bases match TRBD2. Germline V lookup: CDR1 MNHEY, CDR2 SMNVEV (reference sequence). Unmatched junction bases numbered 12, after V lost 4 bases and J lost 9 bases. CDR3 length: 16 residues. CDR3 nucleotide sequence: TGTGCCAGCAGTTCCCCCGGGGGACTAGCGGGGCCTGGGCAGTACTTC. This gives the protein CASSSPGGLAGPGQYF.

CDR3 bases: TGCGCCAGCAGTCAAACAGGATTTGGAGCTTTCTTT. Translating it yields CASSQTGFGAFF. The rearrangement uses TRBV23-1 and TRBJ1-1, with D tentatively TRBD1 (5 bases). TRBV23-1 falls under the ORF class, with uncertain function. V gave up 2 bases and J gave up 10 bases, with 11 bases separating them. The CDR3 extends over 12 amino acids.

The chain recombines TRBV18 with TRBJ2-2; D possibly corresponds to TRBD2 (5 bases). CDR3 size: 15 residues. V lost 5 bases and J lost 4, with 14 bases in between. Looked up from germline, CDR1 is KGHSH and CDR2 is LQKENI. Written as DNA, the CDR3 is TGTGCCAGCTCAACGCGGGCCCCGTTCACCGGGGAGCTGTTTTTT. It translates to CASSTRAPFTGELFF.

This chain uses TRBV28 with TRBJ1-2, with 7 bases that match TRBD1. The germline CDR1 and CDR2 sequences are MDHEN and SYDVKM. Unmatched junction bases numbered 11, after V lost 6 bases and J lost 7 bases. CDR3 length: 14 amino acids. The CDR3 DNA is TGTGCCAGCAGACCACGGACAGGCTGGAGTGGCTACACCTTC. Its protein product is CASRPRTGWSGYTF.

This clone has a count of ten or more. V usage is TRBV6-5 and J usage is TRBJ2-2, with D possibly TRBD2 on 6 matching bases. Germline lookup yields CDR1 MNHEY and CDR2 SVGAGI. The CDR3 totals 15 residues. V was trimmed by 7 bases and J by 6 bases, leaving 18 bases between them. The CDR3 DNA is TGTGCCAGCAAGAGAGGAGCGGGCCCACCCGGGGAGCTGTTTTTT. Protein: CASKRGAGPPGELFF.

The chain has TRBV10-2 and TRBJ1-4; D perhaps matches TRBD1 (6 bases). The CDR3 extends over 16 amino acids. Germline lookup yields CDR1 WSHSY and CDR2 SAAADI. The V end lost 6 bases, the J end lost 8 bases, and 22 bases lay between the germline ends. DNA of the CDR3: TGCGCCAGCAGCGTGGACCGGGACACCATTCTAGAAAAACTGTTTTTT. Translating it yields CASSVDRDTILEKLFF.

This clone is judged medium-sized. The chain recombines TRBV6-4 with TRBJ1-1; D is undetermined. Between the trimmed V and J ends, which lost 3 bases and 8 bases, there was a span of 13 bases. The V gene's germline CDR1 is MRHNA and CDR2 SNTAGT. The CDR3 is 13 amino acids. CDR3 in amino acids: CASSETDRAEAFF. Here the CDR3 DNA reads TGTGCCAGCAGTGAAACAGACCGGGCGGAAGCTTTCTTT.

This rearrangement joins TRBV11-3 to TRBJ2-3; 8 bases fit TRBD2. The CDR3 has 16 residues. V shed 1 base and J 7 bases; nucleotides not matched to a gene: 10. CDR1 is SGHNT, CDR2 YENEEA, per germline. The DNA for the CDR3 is TGTGCCAGCAGCTTAGGGAGTGAGCGGGAGTCTAATACGCAGTATTTT. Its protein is CASSLGSERESNTQYF.

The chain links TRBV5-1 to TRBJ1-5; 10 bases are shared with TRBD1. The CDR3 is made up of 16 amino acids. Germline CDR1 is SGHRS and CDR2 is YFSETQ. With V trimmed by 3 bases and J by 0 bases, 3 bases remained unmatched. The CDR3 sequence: CASSSGTGDSNQPQHF. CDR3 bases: TGCGCCAGCAGCTCCGGGACAGGGGATAGCAATCAGCCCCAGCATTTT.

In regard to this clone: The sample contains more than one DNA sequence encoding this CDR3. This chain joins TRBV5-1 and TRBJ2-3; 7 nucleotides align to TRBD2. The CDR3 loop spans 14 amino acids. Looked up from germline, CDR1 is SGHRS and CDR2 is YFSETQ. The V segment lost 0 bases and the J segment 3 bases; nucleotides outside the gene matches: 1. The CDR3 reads CASSLGRETDTQYF. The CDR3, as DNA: TGCGCCAGCAGCTTGGGGCGGGAGACAGATACGCAGTATTTT.

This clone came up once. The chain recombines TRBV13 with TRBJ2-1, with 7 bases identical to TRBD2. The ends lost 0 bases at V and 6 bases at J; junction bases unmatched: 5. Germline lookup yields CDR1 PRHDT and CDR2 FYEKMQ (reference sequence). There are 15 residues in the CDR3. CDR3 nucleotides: TGTGCCAGCAGCTTAGGGCGAGCGGGGTTCAATGAGCAGTTCTTC. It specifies CASSLGRAGFNEQFF.

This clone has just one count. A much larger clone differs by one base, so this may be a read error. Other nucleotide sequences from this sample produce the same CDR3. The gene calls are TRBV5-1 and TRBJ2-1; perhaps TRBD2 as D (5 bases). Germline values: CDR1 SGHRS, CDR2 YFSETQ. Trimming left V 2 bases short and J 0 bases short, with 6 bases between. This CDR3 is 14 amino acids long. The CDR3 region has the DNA TGCGCCAGCAGCTTTGGGAGCTCCTACAATGAGCAGTTCTTC. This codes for CASSFGSSYNEQFF.

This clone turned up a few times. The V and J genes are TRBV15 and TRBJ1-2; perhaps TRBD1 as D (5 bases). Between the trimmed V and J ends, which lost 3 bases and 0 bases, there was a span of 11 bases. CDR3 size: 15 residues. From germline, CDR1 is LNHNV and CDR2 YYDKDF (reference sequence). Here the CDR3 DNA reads TGTGCCACCAGCAGCCGGGGCAGGGCTAACTATGGCTACACCTTC. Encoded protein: CATSSRGRANYGYTF. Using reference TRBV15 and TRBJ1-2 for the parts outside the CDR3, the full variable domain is DAMVIQNPRYQVTQFGKPVTLSCSQTLNHNVMYWYQQKSSQAPKLLFHYYDKDFNNEADTPDNFQSRRPNTSFCFLDIRSPGLGDTAMYLCATSSRGRANYGYTFGSGTRLTVV.

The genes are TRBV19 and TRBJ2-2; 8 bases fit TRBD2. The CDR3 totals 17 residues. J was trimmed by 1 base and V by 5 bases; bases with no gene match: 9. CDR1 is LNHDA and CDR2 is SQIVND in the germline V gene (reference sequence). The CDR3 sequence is CASSDLPGLGNTGELFF. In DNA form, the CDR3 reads TGTGCCAGTAGTGACCTGCCGGGACTAGGGAACACCGGGGAGCTGTTTTTT.